This record concerns one T cell receptor beta chain sequence. What it recognizes is unknown. This specimen belongs to a study of cytomegalovirus exposure and HLA in healthy donors. Regarding the study as a whole: Generally TCR sequences proved uncommon, though certain public TCRs appeared in numerous donors. Cytomegalovirus-associated status was assigned to 150 or so TCR beta chains. A likely sequencing artifact accounted for one observed cluster of highly shared sequence variants.

This CDR3 spans 14 amino acids. Trimming cost V 3 bases and J 3 bases; bases outside gene matches: 5. From germline, CDR1 is SGDLS and CDR2 YYNGEE. Both 60 Vbeta primers and 13 Jbeta primers went into the PCR. Repertoires were generated with immunoSEQ multiplex PCR, while TCRdb's copy carries only in-frame clones and drops some. This sample has 75,000 to 100,000 clones; roughly four fifths occur once, and the top ten carry over 0.5%. The rearrangement uses TRBV9 and TRBJ1-2, with 7 nucleotides matching TRBD1. This clonotype was sampled from a man aged 25 to 45 in good health and CMV-seronegative. Sequences were obtained from PBMCs. The CDR3 bases are TGTGCCAGCAGCGGGGAGACAGGGCACTATGGCTACACCTTC. It specifies CASSGETGHYGYTF.